This TCR beta chain was sequenced for a study of T cells in Graves' hyperthyroidism and ophthalmopathy. RNA transcripts were the template for amplifying TCR beta CDR3 regions. First-round RT-PCR with HTBI primers amplified the TCR CDR3 region. TCRdb independently ran MiXCR on the multiplex PCR reads; one entry per CDR3 protein. The sample records roughly 720,000 distinct CDR3 sequences, 15% to 20% being singletons. CDR1 is MDHEN, CDR2 SYDVKM, per germline. V lost 1 base and J lost 5; bases outside the gene matches: 7. This CDR3 contains 17 residues. This clonotype was seen at least ten times. This sequence joins TRBV28 and TRBJ2-2; the match to TRBD2 covers 10 bases. Material: blood. The sequence came from a man in his forties or fifties with Graves' hyperthyroidism. The DNA for the CDR3 is TGTGCCAGCAGTTTATTCCCTAGCGGGAGAGGAACCGGGGAGCTGTTTTTT. Its protein is CASSLFPSGRGTGELFF.